This TCR beta chain was identified during a study of blood T cell repertoires in COVID-19. This clone was detected only a few times. Sequenced by immunoSEQ multiplex PCR; TCRdb stores in-frame clones only, minus some. The sample lists 230,000 or so clones; approximately 82% were seen once. The length of the CDR3 is 13 residues. The junction had 9 bases not matched to a gene; V was cut back by 7 bases and J by 6 bases. The germline V gene has CDR1 GTSNPN and CDR2 SVGIG (reference sequence). This chain connects TRBV30 to TRBJ2-3, with 8 bases lining up with TRBD2. This sequence was found in a middle-aged man who had recovered from COVID-19. Sequencing was carried out using peripheral blood. The CDR3 sequence: CAYNGRGGDTQYF. The CDR3, as DNA: TGTGCCTATAACGGACGGGGGGGCGATACGCAGTATTTT.